This TCR beta chain was found in a study of CXCR3-negative and CXCR3-positive naive CD8 T cells. Germline values: CDR1 MDHEN, CDR2 SYDVKM. The CDR3 consists of 15 residues. Each TRB cDNA library was prepared by 5' RACE (with UMI labels). TCRdb processed the 5' RACE reads again and assigns one entry to each CDR3 protein, with no DNA. The specimen's table records more than 50,000 distinct CDR3 sequences. The chain uses TRBV28 and TRBJ2-5; TCRdb indicates TRBD1, and absent DNA this call remains unverified. The clonotype comes from a human donor in good health. Some clones in this sample may be carry-over from other donors' samples. Sequencing input: naive CXCR3- CD8+ T cells from blood. Subset meaning: CD45RO-CCR7+CD27+CD95- naive CD8+ T cells lacking CXCR3 (TNR3-). This CDR3 is CASSARQGAGETQYF.